Here is one T cell receptor (beta chain) with its context. Its antigen remains unknown. This sample is drawn from a study of blood T cells in healthy people across ages. Points from the study as a whole: Strong correlation was found linking TCR beta diversity to naive T cell percentage.

The second PCR ran roughly 7 to 11 cycles with a sample-barcoded 5' primer and J-beta primers. Unique molecular identifiers of 12 random nucleotides labeled each cDNA. Each CDR3 protein gets one entry after TCRdb re-called the 5' RACE reads with MiXCR. The sample consists of about 900,000 distinct CDR3 sequences, around 68% of them appearing once. This CDR3 has 15 amino acids. V was clipped by 5 bases and J by 0 bases, with 8 bases between them. The germline CDR1 and CDR2 sequences are MNHEY and SVGAGI. The rearrangement uses TRBV6-5 and TRBJ2-6; D uncertain. This clonotype was obtained from a young man in good health. The material sequenced was blood. The CDR3 sequence: CASSNVGSGANVLTF. The CDR3 DNA follows: TGTGCCAGCAGTAATGTGGGCTCTGGGGCCAACGTCCTGACTTTC.